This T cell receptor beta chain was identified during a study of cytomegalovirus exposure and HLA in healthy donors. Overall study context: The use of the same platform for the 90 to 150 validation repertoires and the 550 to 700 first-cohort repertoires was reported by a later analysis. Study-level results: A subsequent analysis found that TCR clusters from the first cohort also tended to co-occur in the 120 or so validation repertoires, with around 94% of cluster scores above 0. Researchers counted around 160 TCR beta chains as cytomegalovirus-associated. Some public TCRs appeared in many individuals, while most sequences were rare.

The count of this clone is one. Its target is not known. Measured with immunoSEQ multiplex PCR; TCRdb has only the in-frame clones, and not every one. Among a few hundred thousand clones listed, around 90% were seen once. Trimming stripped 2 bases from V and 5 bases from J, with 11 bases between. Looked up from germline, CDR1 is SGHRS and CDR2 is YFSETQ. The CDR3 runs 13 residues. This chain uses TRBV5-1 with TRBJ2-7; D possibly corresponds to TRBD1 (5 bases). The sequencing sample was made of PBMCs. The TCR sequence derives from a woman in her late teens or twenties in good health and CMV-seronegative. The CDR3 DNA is TGCGCCAGCAGCTTTGCAGGGTTCAACGAGCAGTACTTC. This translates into CASSFAGFNEQYF.